Below, 11 T cell receptor beta chains from the same sample are listed, as sequenced in a study of post-analysis software for immune sequencing data. Antigen specificity for these receptors is unknown. Study-wide results and limits: Five TRBV segments, including TRBV5-6, TRBV5-1 and TRBV20-1, were more frequent in patients than controls.

Prepared TCR beta cDNA libraries contained unique molecular identifiers. TCRdb used MiXCR to reprocess the PCR reads, holding one entry per CDR3 protein. Of 750,000 to 900,000 distinct CDR3 sequences detected, around 46% appear once; the ten largest clones hold roughly 4.9%. The sequencing sample was made of blood. The receptors originated from a girl between 5 and 17 years old with multiple sclerosis.

This clonotype was counted a few times. V is TRBV12-3 or TRBV12-4 and J is TRBJ2-7; D gene ambiguous. There are 14 residues in the CDR3. V lost 5 bases and J 0 bases, leaving 11 bases between the germline ends. The CDR3 protein is CASSARWSSYEQYF. CDR3 DNA sequence: TGTGCCAGCAGTGCTAGGTGGAGCTCCTACGAGCAGTACTTC.

The chain recombines TRBV7-9 with TRBJ2-4; unclear D gene. TRBJ2-7 matches the DNA end more closely, so the J call is doubtful. The CDR3 runs 14 residues. Germline loops: CDR1 SEHNR, CDR2 FQNEAQ (reference sequence). The CDR3 sequence is CASSSEPDAAEQYF. The DNA of the CDR3 is TGTGCCAGCAGCTCCGAACCCGACGCGGCCGAGCAGTACTTC.

This clonotype was seen more than once but under ten times. The chain couples TRBV15 to TRBJ2-3; 7 bases are shared with TRBD2. In germline, CDR1 is LNHNV, CDR2 YYDKDF (reference sequence). The CDR3 has 16 amino acids. The V and J ends lost 0 bases and 4 bases, in that order; junction bases with no gene match: 7. The DNA for the CDR3 is TGTGCCACCAGCAGAGATCGGACTAGAGTTGCAGATACGCAGTATTTT. It translates to CATSRDRTRVADTQYF.

V usage is TRBV3-1 and J usage is TRBJ1-6; D is ambiguous. The germline V gene has CDR1 LGHDT and CDR2 YNNKEL (reference sequence). CDR3 length: 14 amino acids. V was clipped by 2 bases and J by 12 bases, with 14 bases between them. CDR3 protein: CASSQSTWAGPLHF. CDR3 sequence (DNA): TGTGCCAGCAGCCAATCGACCTGGGCTGGACCCCTCCACTTT.

There are a few counts of this clonotype. The gene calls are TRBV12-3 or TRBV12-4 and TRBJ1-2; D is unclear. This CDR3 contains 12 residues. Trimming removed 7 bases at V and 3 bases at J, with 9 bases between. CDR3: CASTVNDYGYTF. In nucleotides, the CDR3 is TGTGCCAGCACAGTAAATGACTATGGCTACACCTTC.

The chain joins TRBV20-1 to TRBJ1-5; no clear D gene. The CDR3 has 14 residues. The ends were cut back, 0 bases at V and 1 base at J, with 7 bases in the middle. Per the germline V gene, CDR1 is DFQATT and CDR2 is SNEGSKA (reference sequence). Here the CDR3 DNA reads TGCAGTGCTAGAGATAGGAACAGCAATCAGCCCCAGCATTTT. This codes for CSARDRNSNQPQHF.

The chain couples TRBV15 to TRBJ1-5, with 10 bases identical to TRBD1. The V segment lost 0 bases and the J segment 3 bases; nucleotides outside the gene matches: 2. This CDR3 has 16 amino acids. Germline CDR1 is LNHNV and CDR2 is YYDKDF (reference sequence). DNA for the CDR3: TGTGCCACCAGCAGAGATAGACAGGGGGCCAATCAGCCCCAGCATTTT. Amino acids: CATSRDRQGANQPQHF.

The V gene is TRBV20-1, the J gene TRBJ2-5, with 9 bases lining up with TRBD1. V shed 5 bases and J 5 bases; nucleotides not matched to a gene: 6. The CDR3 is made up of 13 amino acids. CDR1 and CDR2 (germline): DFQATT, SNEGSKA (reference sequence). CDR3 DNA: TGCAGTGCTCCCGGGACAGGGTGGGAGACCCAGTACTTC. Protein: CSAPGTGWETQYF.

The DNA for the CDR3 is TGTGCCAGCAGCTTTACTGTGGGGCTCGACGAGCAGTACTTC. Encoded protein: CASSFTVGLDEQYF. The chain recombines TRBV7-8 with TRBJ2-7; a possible D gene is TRBD1 (5 bases). V was trimmed by 3 bases and J by 5 bases, leaving 14 bases between them. This CDR3 is built from 14 residues. CDR1 and CDR2 from the germline V gene are SGHVS and FQNEAQ.

This chain joins TRBV4-1 and TRBJ2-1, with 8 bases matching TRBD1. Germline CDR1 and CDR2: MGHRA and YSYEKL. CDR3 length: 17 residues. V was clipped by 0 bases and J by 6 bases; unmatched bases: 10. As DNA, the CDR3 is TGCGCCAGCAGCCAAGATCTTTCTGGGGACAGGCCCAATGAGCAGTTCTTC. This sequence encodes CASSQDLSGDRPNEQFF.

This rearrangement joins TRBV5-5 to TRBJ2-5; 11 nucleotides match TRBD2. The V gene's germline CDR1 is SGHKS and CDR2 YYEKEE (reference sequence). This CDR3 comprises 14 residues. The V segment lost 4 bases and the J segment 3 bases; nucleotides outside the gene matches: 2. CDR3 residues: CASSAGLAEETQYF. The CDR3 DNA is TGTGCCAGCAGCGCGGGACTAGCGGAAGAGACCCAGTACTTC.